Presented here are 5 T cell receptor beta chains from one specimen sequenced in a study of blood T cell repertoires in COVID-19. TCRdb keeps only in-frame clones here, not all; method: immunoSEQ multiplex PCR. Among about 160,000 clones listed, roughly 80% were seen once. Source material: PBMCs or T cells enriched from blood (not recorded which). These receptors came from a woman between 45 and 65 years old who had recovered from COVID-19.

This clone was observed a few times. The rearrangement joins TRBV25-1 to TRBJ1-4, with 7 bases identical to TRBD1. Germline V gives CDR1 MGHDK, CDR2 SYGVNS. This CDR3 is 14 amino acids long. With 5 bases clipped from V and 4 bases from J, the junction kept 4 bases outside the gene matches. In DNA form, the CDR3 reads TGTGCCAGCAGTCCTACAGGGGATAATGAAAAACTGTTTTTT. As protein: CASSPTGDNEKLFF.

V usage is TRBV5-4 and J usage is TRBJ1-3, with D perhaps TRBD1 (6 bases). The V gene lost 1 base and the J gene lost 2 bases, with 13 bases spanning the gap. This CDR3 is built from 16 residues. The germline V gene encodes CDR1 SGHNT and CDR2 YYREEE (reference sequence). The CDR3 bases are TGTGCCAGCAGCTTGTCGGTAACAGGGACTGGAAACACCATATATTTT. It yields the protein CASSLSVTGTGNTIYF.

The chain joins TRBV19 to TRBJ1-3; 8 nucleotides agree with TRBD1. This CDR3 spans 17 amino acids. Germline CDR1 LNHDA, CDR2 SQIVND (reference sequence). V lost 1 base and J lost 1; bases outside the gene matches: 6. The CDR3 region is CASSIGAGGASGNTIYF. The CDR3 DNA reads TGTGCCAGTAGTATAGGGGCAGGGGGCGCTTCTGGAAACACCATATATTTT.

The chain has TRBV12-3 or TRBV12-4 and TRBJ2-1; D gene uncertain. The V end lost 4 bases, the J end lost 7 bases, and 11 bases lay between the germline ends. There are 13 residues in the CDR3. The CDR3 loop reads CASSSTLVNEQFF. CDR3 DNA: TGTGCCAGCAGTTCCACGTTAGTGAATGAGCAGTTCTTC.

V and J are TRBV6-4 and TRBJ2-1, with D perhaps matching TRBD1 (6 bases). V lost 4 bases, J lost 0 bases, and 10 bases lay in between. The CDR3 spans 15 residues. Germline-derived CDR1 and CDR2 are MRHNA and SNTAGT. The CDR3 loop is CASSAGQTSYNEQFF. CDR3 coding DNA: TGTGCCAGCAGTGCAGGACAGACCTCCTACAATGAGCAGTTCTTC.